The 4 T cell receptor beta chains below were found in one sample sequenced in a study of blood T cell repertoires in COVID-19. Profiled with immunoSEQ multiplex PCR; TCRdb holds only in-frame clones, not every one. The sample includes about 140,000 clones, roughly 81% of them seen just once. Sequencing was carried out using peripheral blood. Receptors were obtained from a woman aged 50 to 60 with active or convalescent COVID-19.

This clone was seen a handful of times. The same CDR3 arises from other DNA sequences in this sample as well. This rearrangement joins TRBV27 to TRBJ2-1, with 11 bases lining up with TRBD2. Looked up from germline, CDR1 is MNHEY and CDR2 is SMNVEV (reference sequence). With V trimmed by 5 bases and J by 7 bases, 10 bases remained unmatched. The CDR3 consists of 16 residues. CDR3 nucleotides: TGTGCCAGCAGTCCCTTAACTAGCGGGAGCGCAAATGAGCAGTTCTTC. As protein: CASSPLTSGSANEQFF.

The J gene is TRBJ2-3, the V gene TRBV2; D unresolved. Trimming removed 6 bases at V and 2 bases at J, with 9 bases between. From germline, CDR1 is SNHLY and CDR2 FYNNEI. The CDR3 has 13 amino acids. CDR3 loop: CASSPPYTDTQYF. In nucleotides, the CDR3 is TGTGCCAGCAGCCCGCCCTACACAGATACGCAGTATTTT.

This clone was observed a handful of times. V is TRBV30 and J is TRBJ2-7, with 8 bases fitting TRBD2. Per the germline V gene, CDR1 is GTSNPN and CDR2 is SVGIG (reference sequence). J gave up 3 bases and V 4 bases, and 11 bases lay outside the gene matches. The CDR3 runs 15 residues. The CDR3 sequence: CAWTAGSGVYYEQYF. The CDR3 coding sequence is TGTGCCTGGACTGCGGGTAGCGGGGTATACTACGAGCAGTACTTC.

CDR3 DNA sequence: TGTGCCAGTACCCCGGGGGGATTGAACTATGGCTACACCTTC. This encodes CASTPGGLNYGYTF. The V and J genes are TRBV19 and TRBJ1-2; tentatively, D is TRBD1 (5 bases). The CDR3 contains 14 residues. CDR1 is LNHDA and CDR2 is SQIVND in the germline V gene (reference sequence). V was pared by 7 bases and J by 2 bases, with 14 bases between.